The 16 T cell receptor beta chains below come from one sample, sequenced in a study of identical twins. TCRdb used MiXCR to reprocess the 5' RACE reads, holding one entry per CDR3 protein. This table holds approximately 630,000 distinct CDR3 sequences, under 8.5% found once. These same records also appear under a second study, on yellow fever vaccine responses in identical twins.

Sequences were obtained from PBMCs. All receptors come from a woman between 18 and 30 years old in good health.

This clonotype was found many times. J is TRBJ1-5 and V is TRBV5-5, with no clear D. This CDR3 is built from 15 residues. Trimming shortened V by 1 base and J by 3 bases, and 11 bases separated the two germline ends. Germline loops: CDR1 SGHKS, CDR2 YYEKEE (reference sequence). Here the CDR3 reads CASSLSGKDNQPQHF. The CDR3 bases are TGTGCCAGCAGCTTGTCTGGGAAGGACAATCAGCCCCAGCATTTT. Using reference TRBV5-5 and TRBJ1-5 for the parts outside the CDR3, the full variable domain is DAGVTQSPTHLIKTRGQQVTLRCSPISGHKSVSWYQQVLGQGPQFIFQYYEKEERGRGNFPDRFSARQFPNYSSELNVNALLLGDSALYLCASSLSGKDNQPQHFGDGTRLSIL.

This clonotype was observed many times. The chain joins TRBV29-1 to TRBJ2-3; tentatively, D is TRBD2 (6 bases). Germline V lookup: CDR1 SQVTM, CDR2 ANQGSEA. V lost 1 base and J lost 5, with 10 bases in between. The length of the CDR3 is 13 residues. CDR3 DNA sequence: TGCAGCGTTGAAGTCGGGACTCGAGATACGCAGTATTTT. It translates to CSVEVGTRDTQYF.

The rearrangement links TRBV19 to TRBJ1-3; D is unresolved. Between the trimmed V and J ends, which lost 7 bases and 0 bases, there was a span of 19 bases. Germline loops: CDR1 LNHDA, CDR2 SQIVND (reference sequence). The CDR3 runs 17 residues. CDR3 amino acids: CASTPMVTENSGNTIYF. The CDR3 DNA sequence: TGTGCCAGTACCCCGATGGTTACAGAAAACTCTGGAAACACCATATATTTT.

This clonotype was seen more than once but under ten times. The V call is TRBV7-8, the J call TRBJ1-3, with a tentative D call TRBD1 (6 bases). Germline CDR1 reads SGHVS; CDR2 reads FQNEAQ. Trimming stripped 1 base from V and 0 bases from J, with 13 bases between. CDR3 size: 17 residues. CDR3 DNA: TGTGCCAGCAGCTTAGAGGCCAGGGGATACTCTGGAAACACCATATATTTT. It translates to CASSLEARGYSGNTIYF.

Many counts were recorded for this clonotype. The chain employs TRBV29-1 and TRBJ2-2, with TRBD2 matching 7 bases. This CDR3 region has 13 residues. Germline trimming cut 7 bases from V and 2 bases from J; bases unmatched to any gene: 4. Germline CDR1 and CDR2: SQVTM and ANQGSEA. CDR3 sequence: CSALGLNTGELFF. CDR3 nucleotide sequence: TGCAGCGCCTTGGGACTAAACACCGGGGAGCTGTTTTTT.

This clonotype was seen more than once but under ten times. The chain links TRBV21-1 to TRBJ2-7; TRBD2, the table's D call, was not compared with the DNA. TRBV21-1 is assigned pseudogene status. This CDR3 is built from 15 residues. The CDR3 here is CASPLGGRLSYEQYF. CDR3 coding DNA: TGTGCCAGCCCCCTTGGCGGGAGGCTCTCCTACGAGCAGTACTTC.

This sequence joins TRBV15 and TRBJ2-3; D may be TRBD2 (5 bases). The germline V gene encodes CDR1 LNHNV and CDR2 YYDKDF (reference sequence). CDR3 length: 15 residues. Trimming took 6 bases from V and 2 from J, leaving 15 bases between them. The CDR3 bases are TGTGCCACCAGTCCCCGAGCGGAGCCCACAGATACGCAGTATTTT. It translates to CATSPRAEPTDTQYF.

This clonotype was detected many times. The V and J genes are TRBV20-1 and TRBJ2-1; D unresolved. The CDR3 is 10 amino acids. V gave up 7 bases and J gave up 2 bases, with 3 bases separating them. CDR1 and CDR2 (germline): DFQATT, SNEGSKA (reference sequence). The CDR3 region is CSGAYNEQFF. CDR3 DNA: TGCAGTGGCGCCTACAATGAGCAGTTCTTC.

In its sample, this clonotype was seen a few times. The V and J genes are TRBV28 and TRBJ2-1, with D possibly being TRBD1 or TRBD2 (9 bases each). Germline CDR1 and CDR2: MDHEN and SYDVKM. The CDR3 extends over 15 amino acids. V dropped 4 bases and J dropped 8 bases, with 18 bases sitting between them. CDR3 in amino acids: CASSSQGAGGHEQFF. CDR3 bases: TGTGCCAGCAGTTCACAGGGGGCGGGGGGGCATGAGCAGTTCTTC.

In DNA, the CDR3 is TGTGCCAGCAGCCAAGGGACCCTAGTGGGACCCACAGATACGCAGTATTTT. Its protein is CASSQGTLVGPTDTQYF. This chain joins TRBV3-1 and TRBJ2-3, with D possibly called TRBD1 or TRBD2 (5 bases each). In germline, CDR1 is LGHDT, CDR2 YNNKEL (reference sequence). V lost 1 base, J lost 2 bases, and 16 bases lay in between. The CDR3 spans 17 residues.

The V call is TRBV6-1, the J call TRBJ1-1; 8 nucleotides match TRBD1. CDR1 MNHNS and CDR2 SASEGT come from the germline V gene. V shed 4 bases, J shed 4 bases, and the junction held 2 bases outside the gene matches. This CDR3 has 13 residues. The CDR3 DNA sequence: TGTGCCAGCAGTGGGGACAGGCGCACTGAAGCTTTCTTT. As protein: CASSGDRRTEAFF.

This clonotype was seen at least ten times. The chain carries TRBV7-9 and TRBJ2-4; the match to TRBD1 covers 8 bases. The CDR3 consists of 15 residues. The V and J ends lost 5 bases and 0 bases, in that order; junction bases with no gene match: 3. Germline V lookup: CDR1 SEHNR, CDR2 FQNEAQ (reference sequence). As DNA, the CDR3 is TGTGCCAGCAGCGGCACAGGGGGAGCCAAAAACATTCAGTACTTC. This encodes CASSGTGGAKNIQYF.

At least ten counts were recorded for this clonotype. V and J are TRBV5-1 and TRBJ1-1, with D possibly matching TRBD1 (5 bases). The V end lost 2 bases, the J end lost 1 base, and 6 bases lay between the germline ends. The CDR3 length is 13 residues. Germline V gene data show CDR1 as SGHRS and CDR2 as YFSETQ. The CDR3 DNA reads as TGCGCCAGCAGCTTTCAGGGGAACACTGAAGCTTTCTTT. This gives the protein CASSFQGNTEAFF. Using reference TRBV5-1 and TRBJ1-1 for the parts outside the CDR3, the full variable domain is KAGVTQTPRYLIKTRGQQVTLSCSPISGHRSVSWYQQTPGQGLQFLFEYFSETQRNKGNFPGRFSGRQFSNSRSEMNVSTLELGDSALYLCASSFQGNTEAFFGQGTRLTVV.

This clonotype was detected a few times. The chain couples TRBV4-1 to TRBJ2-3; a weak D match, TRBD2 (6 bases). Germline lookup yields CDR1 MGHRA and CDR2 YSYEKL. V lost 0 bases and J lost 6, with 25 bases in between. The CDR3 runs to 19 residues. The CDR3 reads CASSQESGPGRDPQDTQYF. The CDR3 bases are TGCGCCAGCAGCCAAGAAAGCGGACCGGGGCGGGACCCCCAGGATACGCAGTATTTT.

This clonotype was observed at least ten times. The CDR3 sequence is CASSYPGSTDTQYF. CDR3 DNA sequence: TGTGCCAGCAGTTACCCGGGATCTACAGATACGCAGTATTTT. The genes are TRBV6-5 and TRBJ2-3; TRBD2 is a possible D gene (5 bases). Trimming removed 2 bases from V and 3 bases from J, with 9 bases in between. The CDR3 length is 14 residues. Germline V CDR1 and CDR2: MNHEY, SVGAGI.

V and J are TRBV19 and TRBJ1-1, with TRBD1 as a possible D gene (6 bases). The length of the CDR3 is 15 residues. The V and J ends lost 4 bases and 4 bases respectively, with 16 bases between them. The germline CDR1 and CDR2 sequences are LNHDA and SQIVND (reference sequence). CDR3 nucleotides: TGTGCCAGTAGTACGGAATCAGGGGCCGGCACTGAAGCTTTCTTT. Protein sequence: CASSTESGAGTEAFF.